The rows below give T cell receptor beta chains drawn from one sample of a study of blood T cell repertoires in COVID-19. Sequencing used immunoSEQ multiplex PCR; TCRdb keeps in-frame clones, though not all of them. The sample holds fewer than 200,000 clones, 70% to 85% seen once. The specimen was peripheral blood. The source is a man between 60 and 75 years old who had recovered from COVID-19. Both conserved end residues are part of each CDR3. Each record gives: J gene, D gene, clone size, V gene, CDR3 protein, CDR3 DNA. The D gene is left open where the match is weak. Rows may omit the clone size; those that give it use once, few, many or a size class.

>TRBJ1-1|TRBD1|-|TRBV18
CASSPGQGPTEAFF
TGTGCCAGCTCACCCGGACAGGGACCCACTGAAGCTTTCTTT
>TRBJ2-2|-|-|TRBV2
CASSRRENTGELFF
TGTGCCAGCAGTCGCAGGGAGAACACCGGGGAGCTGTTTTTT
>TRBJ2-2|TRBD2|-|TRBV5-5
CASSYSSGGAPGELFF
TGTGCCAGCAGCTACTCTAGCGGGGGGGCTCCCGGGGAGCTGTTTTTT
>TRBJ1-1|-|-|TRBV19
CASSTGRGLNTEAFF
TGTGCCAGTAGTACCGGGAGAGGCTTGAACACTGAAGCTTTCTTT
>TRBJ1-4|-|-|TRBV6-6
CASNRGAANEKLFF
TGTGCCAGCAACCGGGGGGCAGCTAATGAAAAACTGTTTTTT
>TRBJ2-1|-|-|TRBV4-1
CASSQEWASNEQFF
TGCGCCAGCAGCCAAGAATGGGCGAGCAATGAGCAGTTCTTC
>TRBJ2-7|TRBD1|-|TRBV24-1
CATSPRDRVSYEQYF
TGTGCCACCAGCCCCAGGGACAGGGTCTCCTACGAGCAGTACTTC
>TRBJ1-2|-|-|TRBV4-3
CASSQEGRGSLGYTF
TGCGCCAGCAGCCAGGAAGGCAGGGGAAGTCTTGGCTACACCTTC
>TRBJ1-5|-|-|TRBV7-6
CASSLGLKGTKRGQPQHF
TGTGCCAGCAGCTTGGGACTGAAAGGTACGAAAAGGGGACAGCCCCAGCATTTT
>TRBJ2-5|TRBD1|-|TRBV3-1/TRBV3-2
CASSQEGTGGQETQYF
TGTGCCAGCAGCCAAGAGGGGACAGGGGGGCAAGAGACCCAGTACTTC
>TRBJ2-7|TRBD1|-|TRBV18
CASSPNRGSYEQYF
TGTGCCAGCTCACCTAACAGGGGTTCCTACGAGCAGTACTTC
>TRBJ2-3|TRBD1|-|TRBV27
CASSVPGQGPLGTDTQYF
TGTGCCAGCAGTGTTCCGGGACAGGGACCATTAGGCACAGATACGCAGTATTTT
>TRBJ1-2|-|-|TRBV6-5
CASSLRPRAPYGYTF
TGTGCCAGCAGCCTACGACCCAGGGCCCCCTATGGCTACACCTTC
>TRBJ2-1|-|-|TRBV9
CASSQQSGPSSYNEQFF
TGTGCCAGCAGCCAGCAAAGCGGGCCTAGCTCCTACAATGAGCAGTTCTTC
>TRBJ1-4|-|-|TRBV27
CASSFSGPNEKLFF
TGTGCCAGCAGTTTTTCTGGGCCTAATGAAAAACTGTTTTTT
>TRBJ2-5|-|-|TRBV19
CASSINRVTTQETQYF
TGTGCCAGTAGTATAAACAGGGTGACGACCCAAGAGACCCAGTACTTC
>TRBJ2-4|-|-|TRBV19
CASSTLDRLNIQYF
TGTGCCAGTAGTACCCTAGATAGGCTAAACATTCAGTACTTC
>TRBJ2-3|-|-|TRBV19
CASSIADTQYF
TGTGCCAGTAGTATAGCGGATACGCAGTATTTT
>TRBJ1-1|TRBD1|-|TRBV7-8
CASSPNRQGRNTEAFF
TGTGCCAGCAGCCCGAATCGACAGGGACGGAACACTGAAGCTTTCTTT
>TRBJ1-4|-|-|TRBV15
CATSRGGRATNEKLFF
TGTGCCACCAGCAGAGGGGGGCGAGCAACTAATGAAAAACTGTTTTTT
>TRBJ2-7|-|-|TRBV5-5
CASSPRWGGANDYEQYF
TGTGCCAGCAGCCCGCGTTGGGGGGGGGCCAACGACTACGAGCAGTACTTC
>TRBJ2-2|-|-|TRBV4-3
CASSQGLGQGITNTGELFF
TGCGCCAGCAGCCAAGGATTAGGGCAGGGGATAACGAACACCGGGGAGCTGTTTTTT
>TRBJ2-2|TRBD2|-|TRBV10-3
CAISRDASGLSNTGELFF
TGTGCCATCAGTCGTGATGCTAGCGGCCTATCGAACACCGGGGAGCTGTTTTTT
>TRBJ2-1|-|-|TRBV3-1/TRBV3-2
CASSQNTRGNEQFF
TGTGCCAGCAGCCAAAATACGCGCGGCAATGAGCAGTTCTTC
>TRBJ1-2|-|-|TRBV14
CASSQDERVGYTF
TGTGCCAGCAGCCAAGATGAGCGGGTCGGCTACACCTTC
>TRBJ2-1|TRBD2|-|TRBV4-1
CASSSRLAGGIGDEQFF
TGCGCCAGCAGCTCCCGACTAGCGGGGGGCATCGGCGATGAGCAGTTCTTC
>TRBJ2-2|-|-|TRBV6-5
CASSRTGELFF
TGTGCCAGCAGTCGCACCGGGGAGCTGTTTTTT
>TRBJ2-7|-|once|TRBV5-6
CASSFGGDASYEQYF
TGTGCCAGCAGCTTTGGGGGCGATGCCTCCTACGAGCAGTACTTC
>TRBJ2-1|TRBD2|-|TRBV18
CASSPPLAGGSYNEQFF
TGTGCCAGCTCACCACCGCTAGCGGGGGGCTCCTACAATGAGCAGTTCTTC
>TRBJ2-7|-|-|TRBV18
CASSPTDKIYEQYF
TGTGCCAGCTCACCGACGGACAAAATCTACGAGCAGTACTTC
>TRBJ2-7|-|-|TRBV6-5
CASRSEAAQYEQYF
TGTGCCAGCAGATCAGAGGCAGCCCAGTACGAGCAGTACTTC
>TRBJ2-5|-|-|TRBV24-1
CATELYETQYF
TGTGCCACCGAACTGTATGAGACCCAGTACTTC
>TRBJ2-6|-|-|TRBV19
CASSTRAGGSSGANVLTF
TGTGCCAGTAGTACCCGGGCAGGGGGGTCCTCTGGGGCCAACGTCCTGACTTTC
>TRBJ2-7|TRBD1|-|TRBV27
CASSLVPTGGYEQYF
TGTGCCAGCAGTTTGGTCCCGACAGGGGGCTACGAGCAGTACTTC
>TRBJ1-2|TRBD1|-|TRBV7-9
CASSLLGQAGECYTF
TGTGCCAGCAGCCTATTGGGACAGGCAGGCGAGTGCTACACCTTC
>TRBJ1-6|-|once|TRBV7-6
CASSLGSGLGHSPLHF
TGTGCCAGCAGCTTAGGGTCGGGTTTGGGGCATTCACCCCTCCACTTT
>TRBJ1-1|TRBD1|-|TRBV5-1
CASSLVYQGANLMNTEAFF
TGCGCCAGCAGCTTGGTGTACCAGGGGGCCAACCTGATGAACACTGAAGCTTTCTTT
>TRBJ2-3|TRBD2|-|TRBV10-3
CAIGGGGATDTQYF
TGTGCCATCGGGGGCGGGGGGGCCACAGATACGCAGTATTTT
>TRBJ1-1|TRBD1|-|TRBV5-1
CASSPTDRPNTEAFF
TGCGCCAGCAGCCCCACGGACAGGCCCAACACTGAAGCTTTCTTT
>TRBJ1-2|-|-|TRBV30
CAWSVVVSGVGGYTF
TGTGCCTGGAGTGTTGTAGTTTCCGGGGTGGGTGGCTACACCTTC
>TRBJ1-2|TRBD1|-|TRBV19
CASSIRGQAYGYTF
TGTGCCAGTAGTATAAGGGGACAGGCCTATGGCTACACCTTC
>TRBJ2-1|-|-|TRBV19
CASRPRGSSYNEQFF
TGTGCCAGTAGACCGCGGGGCTCCTCCTACAATGAGCAGTTCTTC
>TRBJ2-6|TRBD1|-|TRBV27
CASSPGQGRTGANVLTF
TGTGCCAGCAGTCCGGGACAGGGGAGGACTGGGGCCAACGTCCTGACTTTC
>TRBJ2-5|-|-|TRBV7-7
CASSLRVEETQYF
TGTGCTAGCAGCTTGAGGGTAGAGGAGACCCAGTACTTC
>TRBJ1-6|-|once|TRBV3-1/TRBV3-2
CASSQDSGVADSPLHF
TGTGCCAGCAGCCAAGATTCCGGGGTGGCCGACTCACCCCTCCACTTT
>TRBJ2-2|-|-|TRBV11-2
CASSPDTSIGELFF
TGTGCCAGCAGCCCCGACACTAGCATCGGGGAGCTGTTTTTT
>TRBJ1-6|TRBD1|once|TRBV7-2
CASTPVWDRGRIGSPLHF
TGTGCCAGCACCCCCGTTTGGGACAGGGGGCGTATCGGCTCACCCCTCCACTTT
>TRBJ2-7|-|-|TRBV27
CASSFLGRTTYEQYF
TGTGCCAGCAGTTTTTTGGGGAGAACCACCTACGAGCAGTACTTC
>TRBJ2-7|TRBD2|few|TRBV6-2/TRBV6-3
CASSYRSGLAVPYEQYF
TGTGCCAGCAGTTACCGATCGGGACTAGCGGTGCCCTACGAGCAGTACTTC
>TRBJ2-5|-|-|TRBV5-4
CASSLTAQETQYF
TGTGCCAGCAGCTTAACAGCTCAAGAGACCCAGTACTTC
>TRBJ2-1|TRBD1|-|TRBV28
CASSPQGAFTNEQFF
TGTGCCAGCAGCCCACAGGGGGCGTTTACCAATGAGCAGTTCTTC
>TRBJ1-1|TRBD1|-|TRBV6-2/TRBV6-3
CASSHRDRYMNTEAFF
TGTGCCAGCAGTCACCGGGACAGGTACATGAACACTGAAGCTTTCTTT
>TRBJ2-3|-|-|TRBV7-8
CASSLWGGTRDTQYF
TGTGCCAGCAGCTTATGGGGGGGGACACGGGATACGCAGTATTTT
>TRBJ1-2|-|-|TRBV30
CAWSVGAQSWNGYTF
TGTGCCTGGAGTGTGGGGGCGCAGTCTTGGAACGGCTACACCTTC
>TRBJ2-2|-|-|TRBV6-5
CASSYSFQRTGELFF
TGTGCCAGCAGTTACTCATTCCAGCGCACCGGGGAGCTGTTTTTT